The sequence of this T cell receptor beta chain was determined in a study of control samples from healthy donors and cancer patients. Assay used: immunoSEQ multiplex PCR; TCRdb lists only in-frame clones, some missing. The table lists 150,000 to 200,000 clones, 75% to 95% of them singletons, with about 1.6% in the top ten. Sequencing was performed on blood. The clonotype originates from a woman aged 30 to 39 in good health.

The CDR3 nucleotides read TGTGCCAGCAGCCGTGGACATAACTACGAGCAGTACTTC. Encoded protein: CASSRGHNYEQYF. This rearrangement joins TRBV12-3 or TRBV12-4 to TRBJ2-7; D might be TRBD1 (5 bases). V was trimmed by 6 bases and J by 3 bases, leaving 12 bases between them. The CDR3 sequence is 13 residues long.